The T cell receptor beta chain described here comes from a study of T cells in Graves' hyperthyroidism and ophthalmopathy. Study details: Once the initial diagnosis was made, peripheral blood was obtained before any treatment.

Germline-derived CDR1 and CDR2 are SGDLS and YYNGEE. The CDR3 sequence is 16 residues long. The J segment lost 0 bases and the V segment lost 3 bases, leaving 9 bases of the junction unmatched. About this clonotype: Its antigen is unknown.

Findings and caveats of the study: In blood, most of the thyroid clonotypes expanded above 0.001 were also present.

A patient was excluded if there was uncontrolled infection, other autoimmune disease, pregnancy or lactation. The CDR3 regions of TCR beta were amplified from RNA transcripts. HTBI primers drove first-round RT-PCR of the TCR CDR3. TCRdb analysed the multiplex PCR reads with MiXCR anew, one entry per CDR3 protein. The data hold approximately 200,000 distinct CDR3 sequences, with approximately 20% observed a single time. The TCR was taken from a man aged 40-49 years with Graves' hyperthyroidism. Sequencing was performed on blood. The chain carries TRBV9 and TRBJ2-7; TRBD1 aligns across 7 bases. The CDR3 reads CASSANRGGSSYEQYF. DNA of the CDR3: TGTGCCAGCAGCGCAAACAGGGGTGGTAGCTCCTACGAGCAGTACTTC.